This T cell receptor beta chain stems from a study of CD8 T cells in Susac syndrome. Random hexamers were used to reverse transcribe an amount of roughly 0.45 to 1 ug RNA. TCRdb used MiXCR to reprocess the immunoSEQ multiplex PCR reads, holding one entry per CDR3 protein. The table records some 190,000 distinct CDR3 sequences, 85% to 95% of them present only once. The TCR was taken from a human donor with Susac syndrome. The specimen sequenced was CD4+ T cells from PBMCs.

The CDR3 reads CASLEGDTQYF. The CDR3 nucleotides are TGCGCCAGTTTAGAGGGGGATACGCAGTATTTT. The chain uses TRBV5-1 and TRBJ2-3, with D possibly called TRBD1 or TRBD2 (5 bases each). From germline, CDR1 is SGHRS and CDR2 YFSETQ. V lost 8 bases and J lost 6, with 10 bases in between. This CDR3 region has 11 residues.